These 11 T cell receptor beta chains share one sample of origin, sequenced in a study of blood T cell repertoires in COVID-19. Method: immunoSEQ multiplex PCR; TCRdb's copy keeps in-frame clones and lacks some. The sample includes around 220,000 clones, over 75% of them seen just once. Material: peripheral blood. These receptors originate from a middle-aged man with active or convalescent COVID-19.

This clone was observed a few times. The chain recombines TRBV7-9 with TRBJ2-7, with TRBD1 identical over 10 bases. With 8 bases clipped from V and 3 bases from J, the junction kept 10 bases outside the gene matches. The CDR3 is 15 residues long. Germline V gene sequence: CDR1 SEHNR, CDR2 FQNEAQ (reference sequence). The CDR3 DNA is TGTGCCAGCCATTTGAGCCGGACAGGGGGCTACGAGCAGTACTTC. This codes for CASHLSRTGGYEQYF.

This chain connects TRBV18 to TRBJ2-7, with TRBD1 as a possible D gene (6 bases). With 3 bases removed from V and 3 bases from J, the gap between germline ends came to 15 bases. Germline V lookup: CDR1 KGHSH, CDR2 LQKENI. The CDR3 extends over 15 amino acids. CDR3 sequence reads: CASSPPGPGVYEQYF. The CDR3, as DNA: TGTGCCAGCTCACCGCCGGGACCAGGGGTCTACGAGCAGTACTTC.

The J gene is TRBJ1-1, the V gene TRBV5-1; D is unresolved. The CDR3 has 14 amino acids. CDR1 and CDR2 (germline): SGHRS, YFSETQ. Trimming shortened V by 0 bases and J by 4 bases, and 10 bases separated the two germline ends. The CDR3 region has the DNA TGCGCCAGCAGCTTGGCCGCAACGGGCACTGAAGCTTTCTTT. Translated: CASSLAATGTEAFF.

J is TRBJ2-4 and V is TRBV9; no reliable D call. Germline V CDR1 and CDR2: SGDLS, YYNGEE. V lost 2 bases to trimming and J lost 0 bases, with 6 bases between them. The CDR3 consists of 14 residues. The CDR3 region has the DNA TGTGCCAGCAGCGTCGACATAGCCAAAAACATTCAGTACTTC. Translated, it gives CASSVDIAKNIQYF. Drawing the rest from reference TRBV9 and TRBJ2-4, the complete variable domain is DSGVTQTPKHLITATGQRVTLRCSPRSGDLSVYWYQQSLDQGLQFLIQYYNGEERAKGNILERFSAQQFPDLHSELNLSSLELGDSALYFCASSVDIAKNIQYFGAGTRLSVL.

This clone was detected only once. The chain joins TRBV19 to TRBJ2-7; 10 bases agree with TRBD2. The CDR3 consists of 15 residues. Germline CDR1 and CDR2: LNHDA and SQIVND (reference sequence). J lost 6 bases, V lost 2 bases, and 7 bases had no gene match. CDR3 loop: CASSILLAGVPEQYF. The CDR3 bases are TGTGCCAGTAGTATACTCCTAGCGGGAGTACCCGAGCAGTACTTC.

The V and J genes are TRBV6-5 and TRBJ1-4, with 10 nucleotides matching TRBD1. The V segment lost 8 bases and the J segment 8 bases; nucleotides outside the gene matches: 11. This CDR3 contains 15 residues. Per germline, CDR1 MNHEY and CDR2 SVGAGI. CDR3 loop: CASQGATGGEEKLFF. The DNA of the CDR3 is TGTGCCAGCCAAGGGGCGACAGGGGGCGAAGAAAAACTGTTTTTT.

This clone came up once. The rearrangement joins TRBV19 to TRBJ1-1; 10 nucleotides line up with TRBD1. The CDR3 is made up of 15 amino acids. J was trimmed by 1 base and V by 5 bases; bases with no gene match: 4. CDR1 is LNHDA, CDR2 SQIVND, per germline (reference sequence). CDR3 sequence: CASSPRQGANTEAFF. CDR3 DNA: TGTGCCAGTAGTCCGAGACAGGGGGCGAACACTGAAGCTTTCTTT.

This clone has a single count. This chain joins TRBV27 and TRBJ2-7; a weak D match, TRBD1 (6 bases). The germline gives CDR1 MNHEY, CDR2 SMNVEV (reference sequence). The CDR3 is made up of 13 amino acids. Trimming left V 3 bases short and J 5 bases short, with 11 bases between. The CDR3, as DNA: TGTGCCAGCAGTTTCGGACAGTCCAACGAGCAGTACTTC. Encoded protein: CASSFGQSNEQYF.

The chain links TRBV2 to TRBJ2-2; 8 bases align to TRBD2. Germline V gene lookup returns CDR1 SNHLY and CDR2 FYNNEI. Unmatched junction bases numbered 6, after V lost 7 bases and J lost 5 bases. The length of the CDR3 is 14 residues. CDR3 DNA: TGTGCCAGCAAGGGACTAGGAACGACCGGGGAGCTGTTTTTT. As protein: CASKGLGTTGELFF. The complete variable domain, with remaining parts taken from reference TRBV2 and TRBJ2-2, reads EPEVTQTPSHQVTQMGQEVILRCVPISNHLYFYWYRQILGQKVEFLVSFYNNEISEKSEIFDDQFSVERPDGSNFTLKIRSTKLEDSAMYFCASKGLGTTGELFFGEGSRLTVL.

This chain uses TRBV6-5 with TRBJ1-2, with TRBD1 matching over 8 bases. In germline, CDR1 is MNHEY, CDR2 SVGAGI. J lost 5 bases, V lost 6 bases, and 5 bases had no gene match. The CDR3 totals 13 residues. This chain's CDR3 is CASRVQGGYGYTF. The CDR3, as DNA: TGTGCCAGCAGAGTACAGGGGGGGTATGGCTACACCTTC.

The chain links TRBV7-3 to TRBJ2-2; D uncertain. Trimming took off 5 bases at V and 1 base at J, with 14 bases between the two ends. CDR3 length: 16 amino acids. The V gene's germline CDR1 is SGHTA and CDR2 FQGTGA. The CDR3 region has the DNA TGTGCCAGCAGCCCTCTTTCAGGATGGAACACCGGGGAGCTGTTTTTT. Its translation is CASSPLSGWNTGELFF.